In this sample, the clone carrying this TCR beta chain turned up many times. The antigen is unknown. As an off-target read in a library built for alpha chains, this beta chain has a frequency of little significance. This entry is derived from a study of spatial heterogeneity in lung cancer. On the study more broadly: There were consistently more beta-chain sequences detected than alpha-chain sequences. The study's findings and limits: Expanded alpha and beta TCR counts within tumors tracked tumor mutation counts. Quantities of ubiquitous and regional expanded TCRs paralleled ubiquitous and regional nonsynonymous mutations, respectively.

TCRdb analysed the 5' RACE reads with MiXCR anew, one entry per CDR3 protein. The sample includes 4,500 to 6,000 distinct CDR3 sequences, around 4.8% seen only once; the top ten take roughly 25%. The germline CDR1 and CDR2 sequences are SQVTM and ANQGSEA. The CDR3 is made up of 12 amino acids. The V gene lost 3 bases and the J gene lost 8 bases, with 13 bases spanning the gap. The time point denotes: sample taken at primary tumor resection. Samples were donated by 72 untreated early-stage non-small cell lung cancer patients. Whole RNA, which was extracted from tumor, nontumor lung tissue or frozen PBMC, was sequenced without any cell sorting.

This sequence originates from a male donor with early-stage non-small cell lung cancer. The chain is built from TRBV29-1 and TRBJ1-2, with unresolved D. The source was lung tumor tissue, collected at surgery. Written as DNA, the CDR3 is TGCAGCGTTGATAGACCGCCGGGAGGCTACACCTTC. Amino acids: CSVDRPPGGYTF.